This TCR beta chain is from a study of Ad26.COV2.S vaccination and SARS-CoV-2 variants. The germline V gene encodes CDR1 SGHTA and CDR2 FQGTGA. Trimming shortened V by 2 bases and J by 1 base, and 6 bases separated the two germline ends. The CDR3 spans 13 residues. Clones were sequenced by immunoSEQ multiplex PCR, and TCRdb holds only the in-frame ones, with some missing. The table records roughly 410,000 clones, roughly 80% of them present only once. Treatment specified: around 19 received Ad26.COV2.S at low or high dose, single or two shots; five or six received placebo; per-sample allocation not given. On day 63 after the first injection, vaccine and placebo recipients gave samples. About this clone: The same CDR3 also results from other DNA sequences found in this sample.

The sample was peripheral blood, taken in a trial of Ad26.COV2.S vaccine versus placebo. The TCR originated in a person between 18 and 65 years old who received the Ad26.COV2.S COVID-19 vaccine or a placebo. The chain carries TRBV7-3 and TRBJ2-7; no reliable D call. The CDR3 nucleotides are TGTGCCAGCAGCTTAGGAGCGTCCTACGAGCAGTACTTC. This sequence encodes CASSLGASYEQYF.